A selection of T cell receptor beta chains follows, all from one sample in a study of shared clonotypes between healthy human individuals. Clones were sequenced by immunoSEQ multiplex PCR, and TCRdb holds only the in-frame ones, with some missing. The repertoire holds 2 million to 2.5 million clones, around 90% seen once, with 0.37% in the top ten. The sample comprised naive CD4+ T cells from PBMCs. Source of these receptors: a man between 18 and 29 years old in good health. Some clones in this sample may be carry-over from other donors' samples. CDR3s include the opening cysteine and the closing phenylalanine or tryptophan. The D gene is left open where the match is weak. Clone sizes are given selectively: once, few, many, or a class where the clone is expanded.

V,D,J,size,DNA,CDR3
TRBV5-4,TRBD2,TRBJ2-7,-,TGTGCCAGCAGCCCGGGGACTAGCGGCTACGAGCAGTACTTC,CASSPGTSGYEQYF
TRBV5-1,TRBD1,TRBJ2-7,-,TGCGCCAGCAGCTTACAGGGGGCAAGCGGCGAGCAGTACTTC,CASSLQGASGEQYF
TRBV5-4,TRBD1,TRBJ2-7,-,TGTGCCAGCAGCCTCGGACAGGGACTTGAGGAGCAGTACTTC,CASSLGQGLEEQYF
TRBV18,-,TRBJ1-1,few,TGTGCCAGCTCACCAACTCTGACAGGACTGAACACTGAAGCTTTCTTT,CASSPTLTGLNTEAFF
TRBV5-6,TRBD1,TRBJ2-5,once,TGTGCCAGCAGCCCCCGGGACAGGGGGCTTCAAGAGACCCAGTACTTC,CASSPRDRGLQETQYF
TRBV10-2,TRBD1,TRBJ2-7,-,TGCGCCAGCAGTGTTACAGGGGGGCGCGAGCAGTACTTC,CASSVTGGREQYF
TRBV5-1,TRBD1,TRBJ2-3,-,TGCGCCAGCAGCTTCCTCGGACAGGGGATCACAGATACGCAGTATTTT,CASSFLGQGITDTQYF
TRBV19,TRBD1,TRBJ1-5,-,TGTGCCAGTAGTATAATGGGACAGAATCAGCCCCAGCATTTT,CASSIMGQNQPQHF
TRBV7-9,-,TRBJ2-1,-,TGTGCCAGCAGCCGTGAGACTTCCGTCAATGAGCAGTTCTTC,CASSRETSVNEQFF
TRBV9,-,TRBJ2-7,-,TGTGCCAGCAGCCCTACGACAGGCACCTACGAGCAGTACTTC,CASSPTTGTYEQYF
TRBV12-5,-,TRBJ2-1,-,TGTGCTAGTGGTTTGATACTGGGAAAGCCCCACAATGAGCAGTTCTTC,CASGLILGKPHNEQFF
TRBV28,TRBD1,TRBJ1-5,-,TGTGCCAGCAGTCTGGGACAGGGTCATCAGCCCCAGCATTTT,CASSLGQGHQPQHF
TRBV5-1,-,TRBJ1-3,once,TGCGCCAGCAGCTTACAGGGAGCTCGAAACACCATATATTTT,CASSLQGARNTIYF
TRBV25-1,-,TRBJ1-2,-,TGTGCCAGCAGCGCCTCGGGGAAGGGTGGCTACACCTTC,CASSASGKGGYTF
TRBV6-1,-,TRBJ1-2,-,TGTGCCAGCACGGACAGCCATGGCTACACCTTC,CASTDSHGYTF
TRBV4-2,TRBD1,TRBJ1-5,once,TGTGCCAGCAGCCAAGGCAGACAGGGTCCTCAGCCCCAGCATTTT,CASSQGRQGPQPQHF
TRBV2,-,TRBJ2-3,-,TGTGCCAGCAGGGAACGGGCGGTCCCAGATACGCAGTATTTT,CASRERAVPDTQYF
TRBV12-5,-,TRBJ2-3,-,TGTGCTAGTGGAAATAGCTGGGAGGGCACAGATACGCAGTATTTT,CASGNSWEGTDTQYF
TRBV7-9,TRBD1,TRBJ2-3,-,TGTGCCAGCAGCCCCGAAGGGGGCCCCACAGATACGCAGTATTTT,CASSPEGGPTDTQYF
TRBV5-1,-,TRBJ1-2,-,TGCGCCAGCAGGGGCAAGGAAAACTATGGCTACACCTTC,CASRGKENYGYTF
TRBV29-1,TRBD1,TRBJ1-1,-,TGCAGCGTTGGACGGACAGGGGCCATGAACACTGAAGCTTTCTTT,CSVGRTGAMNTEAFF
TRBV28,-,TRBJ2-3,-,TGTGCCAGCAGTTTTGCGGGGAGTCAAACTAGCACAGATACGCAGTATTTT,CASSFAGSQTSTDTQYF